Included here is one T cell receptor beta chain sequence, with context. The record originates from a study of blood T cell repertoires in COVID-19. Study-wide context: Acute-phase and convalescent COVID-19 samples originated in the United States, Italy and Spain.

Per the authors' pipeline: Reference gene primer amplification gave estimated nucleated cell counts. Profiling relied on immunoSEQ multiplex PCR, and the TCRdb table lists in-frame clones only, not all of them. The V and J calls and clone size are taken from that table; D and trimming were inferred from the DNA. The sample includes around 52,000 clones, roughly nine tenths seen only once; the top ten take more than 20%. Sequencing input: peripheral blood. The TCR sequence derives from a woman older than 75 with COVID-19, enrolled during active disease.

CDR3 nucleotides: TGTGCCAGCAGACAACCGGGACAGGGGCAAGAGACCCAGTACTTC. Encoded protein: CASRQPGQGQETQYF. This chain connects TRBV7-2 to TRBJ2-5; 10 positions agree with TRBD1. The CDR3 has 15 amino acids. Germline CDR1 SGHTA, CDR2 FQGNSA. V shed 6 bases, J shed 2 bases, and the junction held 6 bases outside the gene matches.